Shown below are 20 T cell receptor beta chains from a single sample sequenced in a study of beta chain features in type 1 diabetes. Expressed TCRB transcripts were sequenced because the isolated RNA had all been reverse transcribed beforehand. Clones were sequenced by immunoSEQ multiplex PCR, and TCRdb holds only the in-frame ones, with some missing. The table has about half a million clones, about an eighth seen once. The sample was naive CD4+ T cells from blood. The receptors shown here come from a woman between 18 and 29 years old in good health.

This clone was picked up a small number of times. The V call is TRBV20-1, the J call TRBJ1-4; unclear D gene. CDR1 and CDR2 from the germline V gene are DFQATT and SNEGSKA (reference sequence). The CDR3 is 11 residues long. The V gene lost 6 bases and the J gene lost 7 bases, with 9 bases spanning the gap. The CDR3 DNA is TGCAGTGCGCAGGAGGTTGAAAAACTGTTTTTT. Its translation: CSAQEVEKLFF.

The chain has TRBV7-2 and TRBJ2-7; D gene ambiguous. The CDR3 is 13 amino acids. Per the germline V gene, CDR1 is SGHTA and CDR2 is FQGNSA. The V and J ends lost 7 bases and 0 bases respectively, with 10 bases between them. In nucleotides, the CDR3 is TGTGCCAGCAAACCGCGGAGCTCCTACGAGCAGTACTTC. Translating gives CASKPRSSYEQYF.

In its sample, this clone was seen a few times. V is TRBV20-1 and J is TRBJ1-2; D is ambiguous. Deletions cut 1 base from V and 5 bases from J, with 5 bases between. This CDR3 has 11 amino acids. Germline CDR1 reads DFQATT; CDR2 reads SNEGSKA (reference sequence). This CDR3 reads CSARALYGYTF. For the CDR3, the DNA is TGCAGTGCTAGAGCCCTGTATGGCTACACCTTC.

J is TRBJ2-1 and V is TRBV4-2; 10 positions match TRBD2. This CDR3 is 16 amino acids long. The V and J ends lost 0 bases and 2 bases, in that order; junction bases with no gene match: 1. Per the germline V gene, CDR1 is LGHNA and CDR2 is YNFKEQ. CDR3 sequence: CASSQEAGGPYNEQFF. The CDR3 region has the DNA TGTGCCAGCAGCCAAGAAGCGGGAGGGCCCTACAATGAGCAGTTCTTC.

This clone was detected a few times. Other DNA sequences from this sample encode an identical CDR3 as well. CDR3 nucleotide sequence: TGTGCCAGCAGCGTAGGAGCCCAGAACACTGAAGCTTTCTTT. Amino acid sequence: CASSVGAQNTEAFF. The chain recombines TRBV9 with TRBJ1-1; D remains ambiguous. The CDR3 is 14 residues long. The V gene's germline CDR1 is SGDLS and CDR2 YYNGEE. Deletions cut 0 bases from V and 1 base from J, with 7 bases between. The full variable domain, in which reference TRBV9 and TRBJ1-1 provide the parts outside the CDR3, is DSGVTQTPKHLITATGQRVTLRCSPRSGDLSVYWYQQSLDQGLQFLIQYYNGEERAKGNILERFSAQQFPDLHSELNLSSLELGDSALYFCASSVGAQNTEAFFGQGTRLTVV.

This chain links TRBV6-5 with TRBJ2-7, with 11 bases aligning to TRBD1. V lost 6 bases and J lost 2; bases outside the gene matches: 6. CDR3 length: 15 amino acids. Germline loops: CDR1 MNHEY, CDR2 SVGAGI. The CDR3 region has the DNA TGTGCCAGCAGGCTCGGACAGGGGGCAACCTACGAGCAGTACGTC. This sequence encodes CASRLGQGATYEQYV.

V and J are TRBV10-3 and TRBJ2-3, with D possibly called TRBD1 or TRBD2 (6 bases each). Trimming pared 3 bases from V and 2 bases from J, leaving 9 bases between. CDR3 length: 14 amino acids. The V gene's germline CDR1 is ENHRY and CDR2 SYGVKD. Here the CDR3 reads CAISDWGATDTQYF. CDR3 nucleotides: TGTGCCATCAGTGACTGGGGGGCCACAGATACGCAGTATTTT.

This clone was observed a handful of times. This rearrangement joins TRBV19 to TRBJ2-7; D is ambiguous. Germline-derived CDR1 and CDR2 are LNHDA and SQIVND (reference sequence). The CDR3 length is 15 residues. Deletions cut 5 bases from V and 2 bases from J, with 16 bases between. The DNA of the CDR3 is TGTGCCAGTAGTCTCCGACATGGTGGCCCCTACGAGCAGTACGTC. Its translation is CASSLRHGGPYEQYV.

The CDR3 coding sequence is TGTGCCAGCAGCTTATTATCAGGGTCGAAGTCACCCCTCCACTTT. As protein: CASSLLSGSKSPLHF. V gene TRBV7-3 combines with J gene TRBJ1-6; D may be TRBD1 (5 bases). Trimming removed 2 bases at V and 10 bases at J, with 15 bases between. CDR1 and CDR2 from the germline V gene are SGHTA and FQGTGA. The CDR3 length is 15 residues.

This clone was found a few times. The chain uses TRBV9 and TRBJ2-2; D is unresolved. V shed 0 bases and J shed 1 base, with 13 bases lying between them. This CDR3 comprises 17 residues. Germline CDR1 SGDLS, CDR2 YYNGEE. This chain's CDR3 is CASSVASIVGNTGELFF. As DNA, the CDR3 is TGTGCCAGCAGCGTAGCTTCTATAGTGGGGAACACCGGGGAGCTGTTTTTT.

The V and J genes are TRBV29-1 and TRBJ2-3; tentative D call: TRBD2 (6 bases). Trimming left V 4 bases short and J 0 bases short, with 11 bases between. CDR1 and CDR2 from the germline V gene are SQVTM and ANQGSEA. The CDR3 totals 14 residues. The CDR3 DNA reads TGCAGCGTTGTAGCAGGGACTAGCACAGATACGCAGTATTTT. It encodes CSVVAGTSTDTQYF.

The J gene is TRBJ2-7, the V gene TRBV27; D possibly matches TRBD1 or TRBD2 (6 bases each). The germline CDR1 and CDR2 sequences are MNHEY and SMNVEV (reference sequence). V was cut by 0 bases and J by 9 bases, with 12 bases left in between. The CDR3 totals 13 residues. The CDR3 here is CASSLSQGRRQYF. The CDR3 bases are TGTGCCAGCAGTTTATCCCAGGGGAGGCGGCAGTACTTC.

J is TRBJ2-7 and V is TRBV9, with 10 bases that match TRBD2. This CDR3 has 14 amino acids. The trim removed 4 bases at V and 3 bases at J, leaving 4 bases unmatched. CDR1 SGDLS and CDR2 YYNGEE come from the germline V gene. The CDR3 sequence: CASSFTSGNYEQYF. The CDR3 DNA reads TGTGCCAGCAGCTTCACTAGCGGGAACTACGAGCAGTACTTC. Filled out from reference TRBV9 and TRBJ2-7, the complete variable domain reads DSGVTQTPKHLITATGQRVTLRCSPRSGDLSVYWYQQSLDQGLQFLIQYYNGEERAKGNILERFSAQQFPDLHSELNLSSLELGDSALYFCASSFTSGNYEQYFGPGTRLTVT.

This clone appeared a few times. The chain uses TRBV4-3 and TRBJ2-5; D call uncertain. Germline assignment: CDR1 LGHNA and CDR2 YSLEER. V was shortened by 0 bases and J by 5 bases, with 7 bases between the two germline ends. The CDR3 is 13 residues long. DNA for the CDR3: TGCGCCAGCAGCCAAGACACGGGTGAGACCCAGTACTTC. Translation: CASSQDTGETQYF.

The genes are TRBV4-3 and TRBJ2-7, with 12 bases aligning to TRBD2. CDR3 size: 17 residues. After removal of 3 bases from V and 2 bases from J, the junction contained 8 bases not matched to a gene. CDR1 is LGHNA and CDR2 is YSLEER in the germline V gene. The CDR3 DNA sequence: TGCGCCAGCAGCCACTCGACTAGCGGGAGTTACCCCTACGAGCAGTACTTC. Protein product: CASSHSTSGSYPYEQYF.

This clone was counted between two and nine times. The chain joins TRBV25-1 to TRBJ1-2; D not resolved. The CDR3 is 13 amino acids. V lost 3 bases, J lost 5 bases, and 10 bases lay in between. Germline values: CDR1 MGHDK, CDR2 SYGVNS. CDR3 in amino acids: CASSDRTEYGYTF. DNA for the CDR3: TGTGCCAGCAGTGATCGGACTGAGTATGGCTACACCTTC.

This clone came up a few times. The V gene is TRBV10-3, the J gene TRBJ2-3, with 7 nucleotides matching TRBD1. The CDR3 is made up of 16 amino acids. V lost 4 bases, J lost 1 base, and 8 bases stayed unmatched. The V gene's germline CDR1 is ENHRY and CDR2 SYGVKD. CDR3 bases: TGTGCCATCAGTGGGCCGGGAACAGGGGGCACAGATACGCAGTATTTT. As protein: CAISGPGTGGTDTQYF.

The J gene is TRBJ2-5, the V gene TRBV5-4; D is ambiguous. CDR1 and CDR2 (germline): SGHNT, YYREEE (reference sequence). V was clipped by 1 base and J by 2 bases, with 6 bases between them. The CDR3 covers 13 residues. CDR3 in amino acids: CASSLKPQETQYF. The CDR3 bases are TGTGCCAGCAGCTTGAAACCACAAGAGACCCAGTACTTC.

V gene TRBV28 combines with J gene TRBJ2-3; the D is unclear. The CDR3 spans 12 residues. The germline V gene encodes CDR1 MDHEN and CDR2 SYDVKM. V dropped 2 bases and J dropped 6 bases, with 6 bases sitting between them. The CDR3 region is CASSLVRDTQYF. The CDR3 DNA sequence: TGTGCCAGCAGTTTAGTGAGGGATACGCAGTATTTT.

The V call is TRBV4-1, the J call TRBJ1-2; D remains ambiguous. Germline V gene sequence: CDR1 MGHRA, CDR2 YSYEKL. The CDR3 runs 12 residues. V was clipped by 4 bases and J by 5 bases, with 8 bases between them. The CDR3 region has the DNA TGCGCCAGCAGCCTCATTCGGTATGGCTACACCTTC. This gives the protein CASSLIRYGYTF.